The 22 T cell receptor beta chains given below trace back to one sample, sequenced in a study of breast tumors, draining lymph nodes, adjacent tissues. TCRdb re-called the multiplex PCR reads through MiXCR, storing one row per CDR3 protein. The data show around 140,000 distinct CDR3 sequences, with about 20% seen just once and around 2.7% held by the top ten. The lymph nodes were axillary draining lymph nodes from breast cancer patients. Source material: axillary lymph node tissue. The source of these receptors is a female donor with breast cancer. Some clones in this sample may be carry-over from other donors' samples.

The genes are TRBV2 and TRBJ2-3; 14 nucleotides match TRBD2. V shed 4 bases, J shed 8 bases, and the junction held 11 bases outside the gene matches. The CDR3 length is 17 residues. Germline V gene lookup returns CDR1 SNHLY and CDR2 FYNNEI. CDR3 loop: CASSAVGLAGGLGTQYF. CDR3 DNA: TGTGCCAGCAGTGCGGTCGGACTAGCGGGAGGTTTGGGTACGCAGTATTTT.

This clonotype occurred many times. A read error may account for a junction end that differs from germline. The V gene is TRBV9, the J gene TRBJ2-7; 11 bases line up with TRBD1. This CDR3 comprises 14 residues. The germline V gene has CDR1 SGDLS and CDR2 YYNGEE. CDR3 region: CASSFWDRGNEQCF. The CDR3 DNA reads TGTGCCAGCAGCTTTTGGGACAGGGGGAACGAGCAGTGCTTC.

In this sample, this clonotype turned up many times. The V and J genes are TRBV2 and TRBJ2-5; no clear D gene. V was pared by 7 bases and J by 2 bases, with 8 bases between. This CDR3 contains 12 residues. Germline CDR1 reads SNHLY; CDR2 reads FYNNEI. This chain's CDR3 is CASTQSQETQYF. For the CDR3, the DNA is TGTGCCAGCACACAGAGTCAAGAGACCCAGTACTTC.

Only a few counts were recorded for this clonotype. This chain uses TRBV20-1 with TRBJ1-6, with D perhaps TRBD1 (6 bases). In germline, CDR1 is DFQATT, CDR2 SNEGSKA (reference sequence). Trimming shortened V by 0 bases and J by 3 bases, and 18 bases separated the two germline ends. CDR3 length equals 18 residues. CDR3 DNA: TGCAGTGCTAGAGAGTGGGCAGGGGAAAAGGACTATAATTCACCCCTCCACTTT. Amino acid sequence: CSAREWAGEKDYNSPLHF.

In its sample, this clonotype was seen many times. An end of the junction differs from the germline gene, which may be a read error. The V call is TRBV7-7, the J call TRBJ2-5, with TRBD1 matching over 9 bases. The germline V gene encodes CDR1 SSHAT and CDR2 FNYEAQ (reference sequence). The CDR3 length is 16 residues. The CDR3 here is CASSLRTGEYQETQYF. CDR3 DNA sequence: TGTGCTAGCAGCCTGCGGACAGGGGAGTACCAAGAGACCCAGTACTTC.

Concerning this clonotype: A much larger clone differs by one base, so this may be a read error. The gene calls are TRBV20-1 and TRBJ2-7; no definite D call. The CDR3 runs 11 residues. Germline CDR1 reads DFQATT; CDR2 reads SNEGSKA (reference sequence). V was trimmed by 4 bases and J by 6 bases, leaving 10 bases between them. CDR3 loop: CSAILHSEQYF. The CDR3 DNA sequence: TGCAGTGCTATCCTCCATAGCGAGCAGTACTTC.

To note about this clonotype: The CDR3 does not close with the conserved phenylalanine or tryptophan, likely indicating a read error. The rearrangement uses TRBV28 and TRBJ2-7; 14 bases agree with TRBD2. Germline loops: CDR1 MDHEN, CDR2 SYDVKM. Unmatched junction bases numbered 2, after V lost 0 bases and J lost 1 base. The length of the CDR3 is 17 residues. This CDR3 reads CASSLWGTSGSSYEQYY. The CDR3 DNA reads TGTGCCAGCAGTTTATGGGGGACTAGCGGGAGTTCCTACGAGCAGTACTAC.

This clonotype was seen repeatedly, ten times or more. The chain combines TRBV5-4 with TRBJ2-7, with D possibly matching TRBD2 (7 bases). Per germline, CDR1 SGHNT and CDR2 YYREEE (reference sequence). This CDR3 has 13 residues. V lost 4 bases and J lost 7, with 15 bases in between. Here the CDR3 reads CASSPRGAGEQYF. DNA for the CDR3: TGTGCCAGCAGCCCCCGGGGGGCTGGAGAGCAGTACTTC.

The V gene is TRBV18, the J gene TRBJ2-1; 9 nucleotides match TRBD2. Germline V gene lookup returns CDR1 KGHSH and CDR2 LQKENI. V gave up 4 bases and J gave up 5 bases; unmatched junction bases: 9. This CDR3 has 16 residues. The DNA for the CDR3 is TGTGCCAGCTCACGCATGGCTAGCGGGATGCACAATGAGCAGTTCTTC. This encodes CASSRMASGMHNEQFF.

This clonotype was seen only a few times. This may be a read error: a much more frequent sequence differs by one nucleotide. The V and J genes are TRBV24-1 and TRBJ2-1, with 8 bases lining up with TRBD2. Losses at the gene ends were 6 bases for V and 9 bases for J; bases not matched to a gene: 0. The CDR3 consists of 11 residues. Germline V gene lookup returns CDR1 KGHDR and CDR2 SFDVKD. The CDR3 spells CATSSGGEQFF. DNA for the CDR3: TGTGCCACCAGTAGCGGGGGTGAGCAGTTCTTC.

Remarks on this clonotype: At one end, the junction sequence differs from germline, possibly due to a read error. The chain carries TRBV5-5 and TRBJ2-3; D is ambiguous. The germline V gene encodes CDR1 SGHKS and CDR2 YYEKEE (reference sequence). The CDR3 is 14 amino acids. CDR3 in DNA: TGTGCCACCGAAGATAGACGGAGATCCGATGCGCAGTACTTT. Translating it yields CATEDRRRSDAQYF.

In its sample, this clonotype was seen many times. J is TRBJ1-5 and V is TRBV12-5; no clear D gene. Trimming left V 6 bases short and J 2 bases short, with 8 bases between. Per germline, CDR1 LGHNT and CDR2 FRNRAP. This CDR3 contains 13 residues. CDR3 sequence: CASGVGGNQPQHF. The CDR3 DNA follows: TGTGCTAGTGGGGTCGGGGGCAATCAGCCCCAGCATTTT.

This clonotype was seen a handful of times. The chain joins TRBV9 to TRBJ2-4; D perhaps matches TRBD1 (5 bases). V was clipped by 0 bases and J by 9 bases, with 13 bases between them. Germline V gene sequence: CDR1 SGDLS, CDR2 YYNGEE. The CDR3 runs 14 residues. CDR3 protein: CASSVGPQGGIQYF. CDR3 nucleotides: TGTGCCAGCAGCGTAGGCCCCCAGGGCGGCATTCAGTACTTC.

This clonotype came up many times. The chain links TRBV7-9 to TRBJ2-5; 9 bases align to TRBD1. Trimming took 5 bases from V and 4 from J; bases not matched to a gene: 8. CDR3 length: 15 amino acids. Germline V gene data show CDR1 as SEHNR and CDR2 as FQNEAQ (reference sequence). In DNA form, the CDR3 reads TGTGCCAGCAGCCAAGGGCTGACAGGGGGAGAGACCCAGTACTTC. Protein product: CASSQGLTGGETQYF.

Many counts were recorded for this clonotype. The genes are TRBV12-3 or TRBV12-4 and TRBJ1-4; no reliable D call. The CDR3 contains 14 residues. Trimming pared 5 bases from V and 8 bases from J, leaving 15 bases between. CDR3 residues: CASSKRRMPEKLFF. CDR3 nucleotide sequence: TGTGCCAGCAGTAAACGGAGAATGCCCGAAAAACTGTTTTTT.

As for this clonotype: A much larger clonotype is one base distant, so this may be a read error. The CDR3: CASSQMTGDGGYTF. The CDR3 nucleotides are TGTGCCAGCAGCCAAATGACAGGGGACGGTGGCTACACCTTC. The genes are TRBV12-3 or TRBV12-4 and TRBJ1-2, with 8 bases fitting TRBD1. Trimming removed 6 bases from V and 7 bases from J; junction bases left unmatched: 10. CDR3 length: 14 residues.

For this clonotype: A much larger clone sits a single nucleotide away, making a read error possible. This chain joins TRBV12-3 or TRBV12-4 and TRBJ2-3; D may be TRBD2 (6 bases). The CDR3 is 15 residues long. V shed 5 bases and J shed 7 bases, with 19 bases lying between them. The CDR3 coding sequence is TGTGCCAGCAGTATCCTGGGACTCCTGGAAAATACGCAGTATTTT. Amino acid sequence: CASSILGLLENTQYF.

This clonotype was recorded many times. V and J are TRBV12-3 or TRBV12-4 and TRBJ2-7; TRBD2 is a possible D gene (5 bases). The V and J ends lost 1 base and 2 bases respectively, with 9 bases between them. The length of the CDR3 is 14 residues. CDR3 sequence reads: CASSLEGSAYEQYF. CDR3 coding DNA: TGTGCCAGCAGTTTAGAAGGGAGTGCCTACGAGCAGTACTTC.

At least ten counts were recorded for this clonotype. This rearrangement joins TRBV6-5 to TRBJ2-1; 9 positions match TRBD2. After removal of 3 bases from V and 6 bases from J, the junction contained 9 bases not matched to a gene. Germline CDR1 MNHEY, CDR2 SVGAGI. The CDR3 runs 16 residues. The CDR3 reads CASSYGAGGPSNEQFF. The CDR3 DNA is TGTGCCAGCAGTTATGGGGCGGGAGGGCCATCCAATGAGCAGTTCTTC.

This clonotype was observed many times. CDR3 residues: CASSYTVSLIYEQYF. DNA of the CDR3: TGTGCCAGCAGCTATACCGTGTCCCTAATTTACGAGCAGTACTTC. The V gene is TRBV5-6, the J gene TRBJ2-7; D call uncertain. Germline V lookup: CDR1 SGHDT, CDR2 YYEEEE. Trimming took 3 bases from V and 4 from J, leaving 17 bases between them. The CDR3 totals 15 residues.

This clonotype appeared many times. This sequence joins TRBV20-1 and TRBJ2-5, with no clear D. V was pared by 3 bases and J by 5 bases, with 10 bases between. Germline values: CDR1 DFQATT, CDR2 SNEGSKA (reference sequence). This CDR3 spans 12 amino acids. The CDR3 sequence is CSARETLETQYF. Written as DNA, the CDR3 is TGCAGTGCTAGGGAAACCCTGGAGACCCAGTACTTC.

Many counts were recorded for this clonotype. The rearrangement uses TRBV20-1 and TRBJ2-1, with TRBD2 matching over 8 bases. Germline CDR1 and CDR2: DFQATT and SNEGSKA (reference sequence). V was pared by 0 bases and J by 1 base, with 11 bases of the junction left unmatched. This CDR3 has 18 residues. In DNA, the CDR3 is TGCAGTGCTAGAGATGTGGGAGCGGGAGAAGGATCCTACAATGAGCAGTTCTTC. This sequence encodes CSARDVGAGEGSYNEQFF.